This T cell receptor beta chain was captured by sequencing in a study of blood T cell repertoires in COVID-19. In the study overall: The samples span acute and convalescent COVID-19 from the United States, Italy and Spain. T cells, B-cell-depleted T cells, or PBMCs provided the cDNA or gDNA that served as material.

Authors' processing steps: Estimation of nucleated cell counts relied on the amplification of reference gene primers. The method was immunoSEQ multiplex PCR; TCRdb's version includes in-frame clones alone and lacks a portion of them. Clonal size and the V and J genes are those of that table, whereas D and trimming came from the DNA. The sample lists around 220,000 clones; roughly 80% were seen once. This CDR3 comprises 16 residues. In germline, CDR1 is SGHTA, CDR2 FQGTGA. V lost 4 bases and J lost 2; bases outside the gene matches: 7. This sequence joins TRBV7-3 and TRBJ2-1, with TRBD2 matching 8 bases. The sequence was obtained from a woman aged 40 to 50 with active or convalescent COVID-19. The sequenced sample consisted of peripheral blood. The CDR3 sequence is CASSSPGRGPYNEQFF. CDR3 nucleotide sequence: TGTGCCAGCAGCTCCCCCGGGAGGGGCCCCTACAATGAGCAGTTCTTC.